This TCR beta chain was recovered during a study of coeliac disease. The study, taken as a whole, reports: Known gliadin-specific TRB sequences: about 50% of the 18 coeliac samples, only 1 of 6 controls. Unbiased detection of gliadin-specific T cells was judged not feasible with this approach. Most TRB amino acid sequences occurred in only one sample.

TCRdb's table, derived via immunoSEQ multiplex PCR, lists solely in-frame clones and lacks some. This table has thousands of clones, around 66% appearing once. The CDR3 loop spans 15 amino acids. Per germline, CDR1 SSHAT and CDR2 FNYEAQ (reference sequence). Worth noting for this clone: What it recognizes is unknown. At one boundary the junction diverges from the germline segment, which might be a read error.

The V gene is TRBV7-7, the J gene TRBJ2-1, with 14 nucleotides matching TRBD2. This clonotype was sampled from a woman aged 55-75 years with celiac disease. The sample was lamina propria lymphocytes from the gut. CDR3 residues: CASSLGLAGGNEQFF. The CDR3 DNA is TGTGCTAGCAGCCTCGGACTAGCGGGAGGTAATGAGCAGTTCTTC.